The source of this TCR beta chain is a study of metastatic and nonmetastatic thyroid tumors (dated by TCRdb to 2020 to 2021). Broadly, across the study: The researchers compared repertoires between peripheral blood samples and tumor or nodule tissue samples from patients with malignant or benign thyroid disease.

The library was prepared using PCR. Reads for this sample came from an Illumina HiSeq 4000. High-throughput sequencing was used to profile the TCR beta-chain CDR3 region of every patient. The authors' analysis ran thus. CDR3 differences across clinicopathological groups were used to build a classifier for discriminating distant-metastatic papillary thyroid cancer patients. The Shannon index was used to measure repertoire diversity, and the Morisita-Horn index was used to measure how similar tumor and blood repertoires were. Through fastp at Q25 and MiXCR, TCRdb rebuilt clones from the public reads, retaining in-frame beta chains. The V and J calls were not made by the authors but by TCRdb's processing. In this sample the table shows 30,000 to 40,000 clones, around 33% of which occur a single time. The ten most abundant clones make up 15% to 20% of the sample. No patient had received any treatment before thyroid surgery. Using T-cell receptor beta sequencing, the researchers looked back retrospectively at clinical samples from patients, gathered between the early 2010s and the late 2010s.

CDR1 is given as MNHEY and CDR2 as SMNVEV, both from the germline V gene (reference sequence). The junction carries 18 bases between V and J, which are trimmed by 5 bases and 7 bases respectively. Its CDR3 holds 14 amino acids, cysteine through phenylalanine. Only CDR3 DNA remains: 42 bases, in frame from the first base. This clone was observed once. The antigen it binds to is not known. One base away there is no much larger clone; base qualities are not given. A single read offers scant evidence. Beyond this particular receptor, the publication reports: TCR beta diversity was reported as significantly higher in malignant tumors than in benign nodules, in both blood and tumor samples.

The TCR originated in a female donor with papillary thyroid cancer or a benign thyroid nodule (not recorded which). Some clones in this sample may be carry-over from other donors' samples. Recombination connected TRBV27 to TRBJ2-7; matching of 5 bases hints at TRBD2 as the D gene. Sequencing was performed on tumor tissue. The sequenced DNA is TGTGCCAGCAGTCAGTACTCGGGGAGAAGTGAGCAGTACTTC. It is translated as CASSQYSGRSEQYF.